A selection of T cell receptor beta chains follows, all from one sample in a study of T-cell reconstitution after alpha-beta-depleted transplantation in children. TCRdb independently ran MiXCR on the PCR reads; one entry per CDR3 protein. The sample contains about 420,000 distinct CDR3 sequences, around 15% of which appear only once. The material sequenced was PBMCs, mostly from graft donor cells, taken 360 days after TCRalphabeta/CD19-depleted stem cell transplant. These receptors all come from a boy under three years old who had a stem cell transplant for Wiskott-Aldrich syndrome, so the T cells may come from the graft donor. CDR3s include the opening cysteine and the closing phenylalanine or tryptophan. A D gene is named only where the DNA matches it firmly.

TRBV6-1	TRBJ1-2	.	CASSLTDLNYGYTF
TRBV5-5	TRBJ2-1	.	CASSSWGYEQFF
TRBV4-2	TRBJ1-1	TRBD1	CASSLDRDLMNTEAFF
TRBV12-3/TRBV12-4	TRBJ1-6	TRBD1	CASSLRTGNSPLHF
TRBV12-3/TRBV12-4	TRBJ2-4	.	CASSSGHLAKNIQYF
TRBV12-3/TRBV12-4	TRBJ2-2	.	CASSFWRRELFF
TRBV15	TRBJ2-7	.	CATSTFDLYEQYF
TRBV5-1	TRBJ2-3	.	CASSLGLTTDTQYF
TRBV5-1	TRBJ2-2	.	CASSLSGTNTGELFF
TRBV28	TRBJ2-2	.	CASSHRRRSRLNTGELFF
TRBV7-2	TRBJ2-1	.	CASSLGTRREQFF
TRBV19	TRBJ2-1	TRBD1	CASEGDRGYNEQFF
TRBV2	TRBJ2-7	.	CASSAWYEQYF
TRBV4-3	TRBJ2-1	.	CASSQGGGYNEQFF
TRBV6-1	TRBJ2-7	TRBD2	CASRPRLAGENEQYF
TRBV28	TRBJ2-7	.	CASSFPPGPYEQYF
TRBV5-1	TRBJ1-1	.	CASSPKVGGGTEAFF
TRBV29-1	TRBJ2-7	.	CSVCVSSYEQYF
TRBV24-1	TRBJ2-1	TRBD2	CATSGTSGRGPYNEQFF
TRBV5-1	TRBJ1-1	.	CASSRAPFTEAFF